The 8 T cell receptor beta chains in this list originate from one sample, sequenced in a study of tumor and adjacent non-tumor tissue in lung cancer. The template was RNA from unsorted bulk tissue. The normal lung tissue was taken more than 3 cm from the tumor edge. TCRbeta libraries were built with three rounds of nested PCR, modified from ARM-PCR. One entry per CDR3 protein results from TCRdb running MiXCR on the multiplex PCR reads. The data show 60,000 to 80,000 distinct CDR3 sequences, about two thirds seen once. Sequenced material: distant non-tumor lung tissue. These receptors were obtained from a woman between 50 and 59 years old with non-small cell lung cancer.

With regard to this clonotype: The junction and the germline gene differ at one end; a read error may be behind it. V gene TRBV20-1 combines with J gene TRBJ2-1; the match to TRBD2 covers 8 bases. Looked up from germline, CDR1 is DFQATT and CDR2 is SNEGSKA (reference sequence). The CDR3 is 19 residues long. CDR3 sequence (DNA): TGCAGTGCTAGAGAGCAAAGTCTTCGAGCGGGAGTAGCATACAATGAGCCGTTCTTC. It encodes CSAREQSLRAGVAYNEPFF.

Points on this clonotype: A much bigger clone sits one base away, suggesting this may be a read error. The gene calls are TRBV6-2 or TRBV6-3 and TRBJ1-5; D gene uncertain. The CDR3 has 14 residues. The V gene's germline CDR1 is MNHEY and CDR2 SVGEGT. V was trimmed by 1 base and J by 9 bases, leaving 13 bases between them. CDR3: CASSYLHPSRPQHF. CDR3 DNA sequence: TGTGCCAGCAGTTACTTGCATCCCAGTCGGCCCCAGCATTTT.

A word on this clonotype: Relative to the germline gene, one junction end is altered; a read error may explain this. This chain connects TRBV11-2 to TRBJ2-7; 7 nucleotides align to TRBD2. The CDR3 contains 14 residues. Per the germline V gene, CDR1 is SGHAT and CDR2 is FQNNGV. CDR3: CASSLTDGGSEQYF. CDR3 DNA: TGTGCCAGCAGCTTAACGGACGGGGGGAGCGAGCAATACTTC.

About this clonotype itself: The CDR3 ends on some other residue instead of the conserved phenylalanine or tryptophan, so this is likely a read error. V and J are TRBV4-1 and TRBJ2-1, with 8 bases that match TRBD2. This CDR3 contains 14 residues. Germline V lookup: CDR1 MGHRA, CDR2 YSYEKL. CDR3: CASRGPGGPNEQFL. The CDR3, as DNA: TGCGCAAGCAGGGGACCGGGAGGGCCCAATGAGCAGTTCTTA.

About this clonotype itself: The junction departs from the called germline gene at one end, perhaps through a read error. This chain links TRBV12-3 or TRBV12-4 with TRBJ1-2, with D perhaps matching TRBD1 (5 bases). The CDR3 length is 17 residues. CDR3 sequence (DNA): TGTGCCAGCAGTCTACGGATAGGCGGAGCCGGGGCATATGGCAACACCTTC. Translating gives CASSLRIGGAGAYGNTF.

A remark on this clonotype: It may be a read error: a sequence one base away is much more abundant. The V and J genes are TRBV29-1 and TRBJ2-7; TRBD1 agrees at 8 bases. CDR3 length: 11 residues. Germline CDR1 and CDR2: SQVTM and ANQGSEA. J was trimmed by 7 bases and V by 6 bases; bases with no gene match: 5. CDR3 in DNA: TGCAGCGTAAGACAGGGGAGTGAGCAGTACTTC. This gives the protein CSVRQGSEQYF.

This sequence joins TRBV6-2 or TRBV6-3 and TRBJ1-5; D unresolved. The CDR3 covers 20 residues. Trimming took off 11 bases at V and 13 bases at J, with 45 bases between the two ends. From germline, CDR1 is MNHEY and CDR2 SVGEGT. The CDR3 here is CAGSFESVVYVSGLNQSQHF. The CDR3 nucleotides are TGTGCCGGTAGTTTTGAATCTGTGGTATATGTCAGCGGTCTTAATCAGTCTCAGCATTTT.

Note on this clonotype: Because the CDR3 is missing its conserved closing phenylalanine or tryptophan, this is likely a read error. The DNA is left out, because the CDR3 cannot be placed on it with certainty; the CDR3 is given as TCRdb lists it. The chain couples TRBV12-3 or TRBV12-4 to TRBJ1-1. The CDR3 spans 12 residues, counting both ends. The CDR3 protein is CASFRGSTESFS.